Shown below are 18 T cell receptor beta chains from a single sample sequenced in a study of CD8+ T cells in alopecia areata. Treatment specified: oral pan-JAK inhibitor, 5-10 mg twice daily. Peripheral blood and lesional scalp punch biopsies came from alopecia areata patients. The sequencing template was cDNA reverse transcribed from extracted RNA. Libraries were prepared by immunoSEQ multiplex PCR; TCRdb keeps only in-frame clonotypes and omits some of them. This sample has thousands of clones, with approximately 69% found just once. The material sequenced was skin, taken at week 24, from a patient treated with tofacitinib. Receptor source: a human donor with alopecia areata.

This clone was detected only a few times. The V and J genes are TRBV11-3 and TRBJ1-1; TRBD1 might be the D (5 bases). Germline CDR1 is SGHNT and CDR2 is YENEEA. CDR3 length: 13 amino acids. V was clipped by 1 base and J by 9 bases, with 12 bases between them. The CDR3 sequence: CASSLGKGSKAFF. The CDR3 DNA follows: TGTGCCAGCAGCTTAGGGAAGGGGAGTAAAGCTTTCTTT.

The J gene is TRBJ1-1, the V gene TRBV5-5, with a weak D call TRBD1 (6 bases). Germline V gene lookup returns CDR1 SGHKS and CDR2 YYEKEE (reference sequence). The CDR3 loop spans 15 amino acids. Trimming stripped 1 base from V and 1 base from J, with 11 bases between. CDR3 sequence: CASSLRRGGNTEAFF. The CDR3 bases are TGTGCCAGCAGCTTGAGGAGAGGGGGGAACACTGAAGCTTTCTTT. The variable domain in full, completed from reference TRBV5-5 and TRBJ1-1, reads DAGVTQSPTHLIKTRGQQVTLRCSPISGHKSVSWYQQVLGQGPQFIFQYYEKEERGRGNFPDRFSARQFPNYSSELNVNALLLGDSALYLCASSLRRGGNTEAFFGQGTRLTVV.

The V call is TRBV10-3, the J call TRBJ1-2, with D maybe TRBD1 (6 bases). The ends were cut back, 11 bases at V and 8 bases at J, with 24 bases in the middle. The CDR3 covers 14 residues. Germline V gene lookup returns CDR1 ENHRY and CDR2 SYGVKD. The CDR3 loop reads CAAGLGQGIEGYTF. The CDR3 nucleotides are TGTGCCGCGGGACTAGGGCAGGGGATAGAGGGCTACACCTTC.

Points on this clone: The junction departs from germline at one end; a sequencing error may be responsible. The chain carries TRBV7-6 and TRBJ2-5; D gene uncertain. The CDR3 contains 13 residues. Germline V gene data show CDR1 as SGHVS and CDR2 as FNYEAQ. The CDR3 bases are TGTACCAGCAGCCCGCGGCCACAAGAGACCCAGTACTTC. Protein sequence: CTSSPRPQETQYF.

This sequence joins TRBV7-2 and TRBJ1-2, with no clear D. This CDR3 is built from 14 residues. Germline values: CDR1 SGHTA, CDR2 FQGNSA. Trimming left V 3 bases short and J 6 bases short, with 14 bases between. In DNA, the CDR3 is TGTGCCAGCAGCTTCGTCCGGGCTCCTGATGGCTACACCTTC. It translates to CASSFVRAPDGYTF.

The rearrangement uses TRBV4-3 and TRBJ1-1; D perhaps matches TRBD1 (5 bases). CDR1 and CDR2 from the germline V gene are LGHNA and YSLEER. Trimming shortened V by 0 bases and J by 1 base, and 21 bases separated the two germline ends. The CDR3 extends over 19 amino acids. CDR3 amino acids: CASSQDIPSSGGSNTEAFF. CDR3 nucleotide sequence: TGCGCCAGCAGCCAAGATATCCCCTCCTCGGGGGGGTCGAACACTGAAGCTTTCTTT.

This clone has only one observation. The V call is TRBV7-3, the J call TRBJ1-1, with D hard to call. Germline assignment: CDR1 SGHTA and CDR2 FQGTGA. Trimming pared 2 bases from V and 0 bases from J, leaving 7 bases between. The CDR3 spans 14 residues. CDR3 nucleotide sequence: TGTGCCAGCAGCTTACAGATTTTGAACACTGAAGCTTTCTTT. Protein product: CASSLQILNTEAFF.

The V and J genes are TRBV5-5 and TRBJ1-1; D is perhaps TRBD1 (5 bases). The V end lost 0 bases, the J end lost 1 base, and 10 bases lay between the germline ends. CDR3 length: 15 residues. Germline V lookup: CDR1 SGHKS, CDR2 YYEKEE (reference sequence). The CDR3 DNA reads TGTGCCAGCAGCTTGGGACAGTTGGAGAACACTGAAGCTTTCTTT. This codes for CASSLGQLENTEAFF.

The chain combines TRBV12-5 with TRBJ2-2; D remains ambiguous. The CDR3 spans 13 residues. Trimming took off 9 bases at V and 5 bases at J, with 13 bases between the two ends. From germline, CDR1 is LGHNT and CDR2 FRNRAP. Here the CDR3 reads CASGRDNTGELFF. DNA of the CDR3: TGTGCTAGCGGACGAGACAATACCGGGGAGCTGTTTTTT.

This chain connects TRBV6-1 to TRBJ2-4; D perhaps matches TRBD1 (5 bases). Germline CDR1 MNHNS, CDR2 SASEGT. This CDR3 spans 15 amino acids. V was pared by 8 bases and J by 9 bases, with 23 bases between. CDR3 in DNA: TGTGCCAGCCAGACCCAGGGCGAGAGATTATCCATTCAGTACTTC. Its translation is CASQTQGERLSIQYF.

The CDR3 loop is CASSIRRWQANTGELFF. The CDR3 DNA follows: TGTGCCAGTAGTATAAGACGCTGGCAGGCGAACACCGGGGAGCTGTTTTTT. The V and J genes are TRBV19 and TRBJ2-2; no definite D call. Per germline, CDR1 LNHDA and CDR2 SQIVND (reference sequence). The CDR3 has 17 residues. With 2 bases removed from V and 0 bases from J, the gap between germline ends came to 13 bases.

This clone turned up a few times. This chain joins TRBV9 and TRBJ2-2, with 7 nucleotides matching TRBD1. V trimming: 5 bases; J trimming: 3 bases; junction bases outside the gene matches: 7. The CDR3 loop spans 15 amino acids. Germline CDR1 reads SGDLS; CDR2 reads YYNGEE. The CDR3 loop reads CASSQQGTYTGELFF. CDR3 coding DNA: TGTGCCAGCAGTCAACAGGGGACGTACACCGGGGAGCTGTTTTTT.

This clone appeared a single time. The V call is TRBV7-2, the J call TRBJ2-5; 7 bases agree with TRBD1. CDR1 is SGHTA, CDR2 FQGNSA, per germline. This CDR3 has 16 residues. The V gene end was trimmed by 5 bases and the J gene end by 4 bases; junction bases not matched to a gene: 13. The CDR3 DNA sequence: TGTGCCAGCAGCCCCCGACAGGGAACCAGGCGAGAGACCCAGTACTTC. It is translated as CASSPRQGTRRETQYF.

J is TRBJ1-3 and V is TRBV4-3; possible D gene TRBD1, 5 bases. With 0 bases removed from V and 0 bases from J, the gap between germline ends came to 18 bases. Germline CDR1 reads LGHNA; CDR2 reads YSLEER. This CDR3 is built from 19 residues. CDR3 DNA: TGCGCCAGCAGCCAAGAAGATTCGGGTCGGGGGGGCTCTGGAAACACCATATATTTT. Its translation: CASSQEDSGRGGSGNTIYF.

The chain carries TRBV7-6 and TRBJ2-3; D is possibly TRBD2 (6 bases). V was pared by 5 bases and J by 7 bases, with 10 bases between. The V gene's germline CDR1 is SGHVS and CDR2 FNYEAQ. The CDR3 spans 12 residues. The CDR3 DNA is TGTGCCAGCAGCCTGGAGGGTAATACGCAGTATTTT. Translated: CASSLEGNTQYF.

The chain uses TRBV7-9 and TRBJ1-4; D might be TRBD1 (5 bases). The CDR3 is 17 amino acids. Germline V gene sequence: CDR1 SEHNR, CDR2 FQNEAQ (reference sequence). Trimming removed 1 base at V and 0 bases at J, with 12 bases between. The CDR3 DNA reads as TGTGCCAGCAGCTTAGGTCGAACGACAGCAACTAATGAAAAACTGTTTTTT. Protein product: CASSLGRTTATNEKLFF.

There are a few counts of this clone. CDR3 sequence: CASSFGDRGNQETQYF. DNA for the CDR3: TGTGCCAGCAGCTTTGGGGACAGGGGAAACCAAGAGACCCAGTACTTC. This chain links TRBV5-5 with TRBJ2-5; TRBD1 agrees at 10 bases. J gave up 0 bases and V 2 bases, and 4 bases lay outside the gene matches. The CDR3 runs 16 residues. Germline V CDR1 and CDR2: SGHKS, YYEKEE (reference sequence).

V is TRBV18 and J is TRBJ1-1; D is possibly TRBD1 (5 bases). The CDR3 spans 14 residues. V was clipped by 3 bases and J by 4 bases, with 12 bases between them. CDR1 is KGHSH and CDR2 is LQKENI in the germline V gene. CDR3 nucleotide sequence: TGTGCCAGCTCACCTTTTCAGGGAGGCACTGAAGCTTTCTTT. This gives the protein CASSPFQGGTEAFF.